This T cell receptor beta chain was sequenced during a study of blood T cell repertoires in COVID-19 (dated by TCRdb to 2020 to 2021). In terms of the full investigation: Samples covering the acute and convalescent phases of COVID-19 were provided by collaborators in the United States, Italy and Spain. The material from the prospective study consisted of cDNA or gDNA derived from T cells, B-cell-depleted T cells, or PBMCs. Subjects who had been exposed to COVID-19, were actively infected with it, or had recovered from it provided the deeply sampled blood TCRbeta repertoires that made up the dataset. The repertoires were made available in a free public database intended to serve as a resource for research on the immune response to SARS-CoV-2. The samples were drawn from the first 160 participants of the ongoing ImmuneRACE study and from some 1,300 subjects provided by 6 global collaborators. A de-identified subject ID, COVID-19 status, age in years and sex were almost always included in the sample metadata. Where available, HLA class I and class II types were taken from metadata supplied by the sample provider and were not determined by assay-based typing.

About this clone: The target of this receptor is not known. The sample holds no much larger clone one base away, and base qualities are not on file.

Enrolling through a virtual design, the prospective study's participants ranged in age from roughly 18 to 89 years and lived across 24 United States geographic areas. Cohort assignment in the prospective study relied on participant-reported clinical history from a screening survey and a study questionnaire. For ImmuneRACE Cohort 3, a participant was defined as recovered based on two consecutive negative NP/OP PCR tests, clearance by a healthcare professional, or resolution of symptoms. Mobile phlebotomists in the prospective study collected whole blood, serum and a nasopharyngeal or oropharyngeal swab from every participant. Additional blood draws and questionnaires over an approximately 2-month period could optionally be provided by prospective study participants. Before DNA extraction, prospective study blood samples were shipped either frozen or at room temperature. TCRbeta CDR3 regions were amplified from genomic DNA using the immunoSEQ Assay, a bias-controlled multiplex PCR. Turning to the authors' computational methods: Within the assay, amplification of reference gene primers was used to estimate how many nucleated cells each sample contained. Sequence reads were collapsed and filtered to measure the absolute abundance of every unique TCRbeta CDR3 rearrangement. For each sample, productive Simpson clonality was calculated as the square root of Simpson's diversity index over productive rearrangements. TCRdb carries this immuneACCESS record with in-frame sequences only. Its versions omit some clonotypes, under half of them owing to an unresolved V gene in the studies checked, with the rest unexplained. The V and J calls and clone size are taken from that table; D and trimming were inferred from the DNA. The sample table records 310,000 or so clones; 85% to 90% of these occur just once. Of the sample, more than 9% is held by the ten largest clones.

What the work shows at the level of the full study, not this receptor alone: Clinical and demographic metadata were provided uncurated, with the amount varying by source and participant.

V loses 3 bases at its end and J loses 6 bases; junction bases beyond the gene matches: 5. Reading from cysteine to phenylalanine, the CDR3 counts 15 amino acids. The CDR3 DNA has 45 bases and is translated from base 1. For CDR1 and CDR2, the germline V gene (reference sequence) lists LNHDA and SQIVND. The sequence was collected from a woman aged 18-30 years who had recovered from COVID-19. The rearranged chain carries TRBV19 and TRBJ1-4, with 9 middle bases fitting TRBD1. Specimen: PBMCs or T cells enriched from blood (not recorded which). The nucleotides read TGTGCCAGTAGTATCGGAGGACAGGGGTATGAAAAACTGTTTTTT. It specifies CASSIGGQGYEKLFF. With the rest looked up from the reference TRBV19 and TRBJ1-4 genes rather than sequenced, the full variable domain is DGGITQSPKYLFRKEGQNVTLSCEQNLNHDAMYWYRQDPGQGLRLIYYSQIVNDFQKGDIAEGYSVSREKKESFPLTVTSAQKNPTAFYLCASSIGGQGYEKLFFGSGTQLSVL.